This TCR beta chain was documented in a study of blood T cell repertoires in COVID-19. Looking at the study overall: T cells, B-cell-depleted T cells, or PBMCs provided the cDNA or gDNA that served as material.

This CDR3 spans 11 amino acids. CDR1 SGHRS and CDR2 YFSETQ come from the germline V gene. Trimming left V 2 bases short and J 8 bases short, with 7 bases between. Under the authors' procedure: How many nucleated cells were present was estimated from reference gene primer amplification. Clones were sequenced by immunoSEQ multiplex PCR, and TCRdb holds only the in-frame ones, with some missing. The DNA gave D and trimming, while V, J and clone size come from that table. The table lists around 260,000 clones, 88% of them singletons. The sequence was collected from a human donor in a cohort sampled during active COVID-19. Sequencing was performed on peripheral blood. The genes are TRBV5-1 and TRBJ1-2; D is uncertain. The CDR3 coding sequence is TGCGCCAGCAGCTTTGGGCAGGGCTACACCTTC. Translating it yields CASSFGQGYTF.